One and the same sample provided the 31 T cell receptor beta chains below, sequenced in a study of T cells in women clearing cervical HPV infection (dated by TCRdb to the late 2010s). The receptor library was made with the immunoSEQ multiplex PCR assay. Drawn from immuneACCESS, this table holds only the in-frame rearrangements with V and J called that TCRdb kept. Clones are partly lost; checked studies trace under half to an unresolved V gene and leave the rest unexplained. The table held for this sample gives some 30,000 clones. Roughly 6.5% of the sample rests with the top ten. The sequenced sample was blood buffy coat. The receptors here all came from a woman between 18 and 69 years old with a cervical HPV16 infection that either progressed to CIN3+ or cleared (not recorded which).

On this clone: The read terminates 3 residues ahead of where the CDR3 ends, so the germline J gene completes it. The chain employs TRBV29-1 and TRBJ2-2; maybe TRBD1 (5 bases). CDR1 and CDR2 (germline): SQVTM, ANQGSEA. The germline V and J ends were trimmed by 0 bases and 3 bases, with 11 bases remaining between them. The CDR3 runs to 15 residues. Incomplete CDR3 DNA: TGCAGCGTTGAAGATTACCAGGGCGACACCGGGGAG. Protein sequence: CSVEDYQGDTGE. The CDR3 reads in full as CSVEDYQGDTGELFF.

Worth noting for this clone: Sequencing ends 3 residues short of the CDR3 end; the germline J gene provides the rest. The chain couples TRBV27 to TRBJ2-7; a possible D gene is TRBD1 (5 bases). CDR1 is MNHEY and CDR2 is SMNVEV in the germline V gene (reference sequence). With 5 bases removed from V and 2 bases from J, the gap between germline ends came to 19 bases. This CDR3 spans 16 amino acids. The CDR3: CASSRVYGQGTYEQYF. The sequenced CDR3 bases are TGTGCCAGCAGTCGTGTTTATGGCCAGGGCACCTACGAG.

Of note for this clone: The sequence runs out 3 residues before the end of the CDR3; the remainder is reconstructed from the germline J gene. The J gene is TRBJ1-3, the V gene TRBV15; D unresolved. The germline CDR1 and CDR2 sequences are LNHNV and YYDKDF (reference sequence). V lost 5 bases, J lost 2 bases, and 10 bases lay in between. CDR3 length: 14 amino acids. The CDR3 region is CATSDWITGNTIYF. Partial CDR3 DNA: TGTGCCACCAGCGACTGGATCACTGGAAACACC.

In the case of this clone: The missing CDR3 end, 3 residues past where the read stops, is filled in from the germline J gene. This chain links TRBV19 with TRBJ2-4, with TRBD1 matching over 10 bases. Losses at the gene ends were 6 bases for V and 0 bases for J; bases not matched to a gene: 11. The CDR3 runs 18 residues. Germline V gene data show CDR1 as LNHDA and CDR2 as SQIVND (reference sequence). The part of the CDR3 DNA that was read is TGTGCCAGTAGCCTTGACAGGGGGCCGGTAGGAGCCAAAAACATT. Encoded protein: CASSLDRGPVGAKNI. The complete CDR3 sequence is CASSLDRGPVGAKNIQYF.

A note on this clone: The CDR3 end lies 3 residues beyond the end of the read and is filled in from the germline J gene. This rearrangement joins TRBV12-3 or TRBV12-4 to TRBJ2-3, with 10 bases that match TRBD2. The CDR3 is 15 residues long. CDR3 protein: CASSLQRGGVSTQYF. Partial CDR3 DNA: TGTGCCAGCAGTTTACAGCGGGGGGGGGTTTCAACG.

This chain's CDR3 is CASSLRSTDTQYF. Partial CDR3 DNA: TGTGCCAGCAGTTTACGGAGCACAGATACG. The genes are TRBV12-3 or TRBV12-4 and TRBJ2-3; D remains ambiguous. The CDR3 is cut off 3 residues early in the read; its end comes from the germline J gene. Trimming removed 2 bases from V and 0 bases from J, with 3 bases in between. The CDR3 extends over 13 amino acids.

With respect to this clone: The read gets to within 3 residues of the CDR3 end, and the germline J gene fills in the rest. The chain combines TRBV18 with TRBJ2-2; no definite D call. Germline CDR1 is KGHSH and CDR2 is LQKENI. Between the trimmed V and J ends, which lost 4 bases and 6 bases, there was a span of 15 bases. The CDR3 spans 15 residues. CDR3 bases read: TGTGCCAGCTCACTCTTAAATACAGACGCCGGGGAG. Translating gives CASSLLNTDAGE. The complete CDR3 reads CASSLLNTDAGELFF. The whole variable domain, filled in from reference TRBV18 and TRBJ2-2, reads NAGVMQNPRHLVRRRGQEARLRCSPMKGHSHVYWYRQLPEEGLKFMVYLQKENIIDESGMPKERFSAEFPKEGPSILRIQQVVRGDSAAYFCASSLLNTDAGELFFGEGSRLTVL.

Comment on this clone: Read sequence stops 3 residues before the CDR3 end, and the germline J gene provides the missing end. The chain combines TRBV18 with TRBJ2-4, with TRBD2 matching over 13 bases. This CDR3 is built from 17 residues. Trimming removed 4 bases from V and 7 bases from J; junction bases left unmatched: 10. CDR1 and CDR2 from the germline V gene are KGHSH and LQKENI. CDR3 loop: CASSLGGLAGLGNIQYF. Incomplete CDR3 DNA: TGTGCCAGCTCACTAGGGGGACTAGCGGGGCTCGGGAACATT.

Turning to this clone: The read finishes 3 residues shy of the CDR3 end, and the germline J gene is used to complete it. The chain links TRBV20-1 to TRBJ2-5; 11 nucleotides match TRBD2. Germline lookup yields CDR1 DFQATT and CDR2 SNEGSKA (reference sequence). The CDR3 contains 16 residues. Germline trimming cut 6 bases from V and 5 bases from J; bases unmatched to any gene: 14. The part of the CDR3 DNA that was read is TGCAGTGCCGGGACCGGGACTAGCGGTTCTAGGGAGACC. It specifies CSAGTGTSGSRET. The entire CDR3 protein reads CSAGTGTSGSRETQYF.

For this clone: Read coverage stops 3 residues before the CDR3 terminus; the germline J gene supplies the remainder. This rearrangement joins TRBV7-9 to TRBJ1-1, with no clear D. Germline V gene sequence: CDR1 SEHNR, CDR2 FQNEAQ (reference sequence). The CDR3 sequence is 14 residues long. Deletions cut 1 base from V and 0 bases from J, with 6 bases between. The CDR3 is CASSLDRLNTEAFF. The part of the CDR3 DNA that was read is TGTGCCAGCAGCTTAGACAGATTGAACACTGAA.

Of note for this clone: The read stops 3 residues short of the end of the CDR3; the missing end is completed from the germline J gene. The chain employs TRBV20-1 and TRBJ2-7; 8 bases line up with TRBD1. With V trimmed by 0 bases and J by 5 bases, 9 bases remained unmatched. The germline CDR1 and CDR2 sequences are DFQATT and SNEGSKA (reference sequence). The CDR3 spans 15 residues. CDR3 DNA, as far as it was read: TGCAGTGCTAGAGATCCAGCCAGGGGGCGCGACGAG. Residues: CSARDPARGRDE. The whole CDR3 reads CSARDPARGRDEQYF.

Turning to this clone: The read finishes 3 residues shy of the CDR3 end, and the germline J gene is used to complete it. Other DNA sequences in this specimen translate into the identical CDR3. V gene TRBV5-6 combines with J gene TRBJ1-1; D unclear. The germline V gene encodes CDR1 SGHDT and CDR2 YYEEEE. This CDR3 comprises 11 residues. The part of the CDR3 DNA that was read is TGTGCCAGCAGCTTGGTAGGGGAA. Amino acids: CASSLVGE. The whole CDR3 region reads CASSLVGEAFF.

The CDR3 sequence: CASGPEGAGYGYTF. The DNA read from the CDR3 is TGCGCCAGCGGTCCGGAGGGGGCAGGCTATGGC. This chain uses TRBV5-1 with TRBJ1-2; 7 nucleotides agree with TRBD1. Read coverage stops 3 residues before the CDR3 terminus; the germline J gene supplies the remainder. This CDR3 has 14 residues. The germline V gene encodes CDR1 SGHRS and CDR2 YFSETQ. The trim removed 7 bases at V and 4 bases at J, leaving 10 bases unmatched.

With regard to this clone: The sequence runs out 3 residues before the end of the CDR3; the remainder is reconstructed from the germline J gene. The rearrangement links TRBV20-1 to TRBJ2-3; 7 nucleotides agree with TRBD2. Germline CDR1 and CDR2: DFQATT and SNEGSKA (reference sequence). The CDR3 length is 14 residues. The CDR3 bases that were read are TGCAGTGCACCGGGGGGAGGGGCCAGAGAGACG. Protein product: CSAPGGGARET. The entire CDR3 protein reads CSAPGGGARETQYF.

A note on this clone: The read falls 3 residues short of the CDR3 end, and the missing part is taken from the germline J gene. V gene TRBV19 combines with J gene TRBJ1-1; weak D call: TRBD1 (5 bases). The V gene's germline CDR1 is LNHDA and CDR2 SQIVND (reference sequence). There are 14 residues in the CDR3. The covered CDR3 bases are TGTGCCAGTAGTATAATTCAGGACAACGCTTTA. The encoded protein is CASSIIQDNAL. The whole CDR3 sequence is CASSIIQDNALAFF.

CDR3 loop: CASSLSYDYTF. The covered CDR3 bases are TGTGCCAGCAGCTTATCCTACGAC. The V call is TRBV7-2, the J call TRBJ1-2; D not certain. The read terminates 3 residues before the CDR3 end, so the remaining end is supplied by the germline J gene. CDR3 length equals 11 residues. The germline V gene has CDR1 SGHTA and CDR2 FQGNSA. Full variable domain (remainder filled in from reference TRBV7-2 and TRBJ1-2): GAGVSQSPSNKVTEKGKDVELRCDPISGHTALYWYRQSLGQGLEFLIYFQGNSAPDKSGLPSDRFSAERTGGSVSTLTIQRTQQEDSAVYLCASSLSYDYTFGSGTRLTVV.

As for this clone: The CDR3 is cut off 3 residues early in the read; its end comes from the germline J gene. The chain combines TRBV7-6 with TRBJ2-1, with unresolved D. Per germline, CDR1 SGHVS and CDR2 FNYEAQ. The CDR3 spans 13 residues. V shed 8 bases and J shed 0 bases, with 8 bases lying between them. Incomplete CDR3 DNA: TGTGCCAGCGCATACAGCTCCTACAATGAG. It codes for CASAYSSYNE. The whole CDR3 reads CASAYSSYNEQFF. The variable domain in full, with the rest retrieved from reference TRBV7-6 and TRBJ2-1, is GAGVSQSPRYKVTKRGQDVALRCDPISGHVSLYWYRQALGQGPEFLTYFNYEAQQDKSGLPNDRFSAERPEGSISTLTIQRTEQRDSAMYRCASAYSSYNEQFFGPGTRLTVL.

For this clone: The read finishes 3 residues shy of the CDR3 end, and the germline J gene is used to complete it. This rearrangement joins TRBV10-3 to TRBJ1-2; 8 bases match TRBD1. Germline V gene lookup returns CDR1 ENHRY and CDR2 SYGVKD. This CDR3 comprises 13 residues. V trimming: 7 bases; J trimming: 7 bases; junction bases outside the gene matches: 8. The chain's CDR3 is CAIIGDRGFGYTF. The sequenced CDR3 bases are TGTGCCATCATTGGTGACAGGGGCTTTGGC.

CDR3 DNA (partial): TGTGCCAGCAGCCAAGTCAGAACAGAAGAGACC. Translating gives CASSQVRTEET. The whole CDR3 reads CASSQVRTEETQYF. The J gene is TRBJ2-5, the V gene TRBV3-1 (or the pseudogene TRBV3-2); D gene unclear. The read terminates 3 residues ahead of where the CDR3 ends, so the germline J gene completes it. The CDR3 sequence is 14 residues long. V was pared by 1 base and J by 3 bases, with 9 bases between. Germline V gives CDR1 LGHDT, CDR2 YNNKEL (reference sequence).

This clone is identified as medium-sized from frequency. The read halts 3 residues ahead of the CDR3 end, with the missing end drawn from the germline J gene. The rearrangement joins TRBV29-1 to TRBJ2-3; unclear D gene. This CDR3 contains 11 residues. V was clipped by 7 bases and J by 0 bases, with 5 bases between them. CDR1 and CDR2 from the germline V gene are SQVTM and ANQGSEA. CDR3 sequence reads: CSESSTDTQYF. CDR3 DNA (partial): TGCAGCGAGAGCAGCACAGATACG.

The DNA read from the CDR3 is TGTGCCAGCAGTTTAGAGGGGCTAGCGGGGGGGCGGGACAATGAG. Amino acids: CASSLEGLAGGRDNE. The whole CDR3 reads CASSLEGLAGGRDNEQFF. This rearrangement joins TRBV12-3 or TRBV12-4 to TRBJ2-1; 12 bases align to TRBD2. The missing CDR3 end, 3 residues past where the read stops, is filled in from the germline J gene. J lost 5 bases, V lost 1 base, and 9 bases had no gene match. CDR3 size: 18 residues.

With respect to this clone: The read stops 3 residues short of the end of the CDR3; the missing end is completed from the germline J gene. The gene calls are TRBV2 and TRBJ2-3, with 10 positions matching TRBD2. V was clipped by 2 bases and J by 4 bases; unmatched bases: 6. This CDR3 has 16 residues. Looked up from germline, CDR1 is SNHLY and CDR2 is FYNNEI. CDR3 bases read: TGTGCCAGCAGTGAATTCGAGCGGGGGGGCCCAGATACG. The encoded protein is CASSEFERGGPDT. The CDR3 in its entirety is CASSEFERGGPDTQYF.

As concerns this clone: The read terminates 3 residues ahead of where the CDR3 ends, so the germline J gene completes it. The rearrangement uses TRBV20-1 and TRBJ2-4; D ambiguous. The V and J ends lost 0 bases and 0 bases respectively, with 15 bases between them. Germline CDR1 reads DFQATT; CDR2 reads SNEGSKA (reference sequence). The CDR3 loop spans 17 amino acids. The CDR3 protein is CSARDPPGRVAKNIQYF. The DNA read from the CDR3 is TGCAGTGCTAGAGATCCCCCAGGCAGAGTAGCCAAAAACATT.

This chain's CDR3 is CASRMGGKPLGYGYTF. The DNA read from the CDR3 is TGCGCCAGCAGGATGGGGGGTAAACCTTTGGGCTATGGC. The chain couples TRBV10-1 to TRBJ1-2; D possibly corresponds to TRBD1 (5 bases). The observed sequence ends 3 residues before the CDR3 terminus, with the missing tail filled in from the germline J gene. The CDR3 extends over 16 amino acids. The germline V gene encodes CDR1 WNHNN and CDR2 SYGVQD (reference sequence). Deletions cut 6 bases from V and 4 bases from J, with 21 bases between.

To note about this clone: The read terminates 3 residues before the CDR3 end, so the remaining end is supplied by the germline J gene. The chain is built from TRBV19 and TRBJ1-5; 9 bases are a match to TRBD1. The V segment lost 3 bases and the J segment 6 bases; nucleotides outside the gene matches: 6. The CDR3 is 15 amino acids. CDR1 is LNHDA and CDR2 is SQIVND in the germline V gene (reference sequence). The sequenced CDR3 bases are TGTGCCAGTAGTATTGGGACAGGGTCAGGTCAGCCC. This encodes CASSIGTGSGQP. The full CDR3 is CASSIGTGSGQPQHF.

In the case of this clone: The read ends 3 residues before the CDR3 terminus; that terminus is restored from the germline J gene. This chain joins TRBV20-1 and TRBJ1-2, with TRBD1 matching over 7 bases. The length of the CDR3 is 15 residues. Germline CDR1 is DFQATT and CDR2 is SNEGSKA (reference sequence). With V trimmed by 3 bases and J by 0 bases, 7 bases remained unmatched. The DNA read from the CDR3 is TGCAGTGCTAGCGGGACAGATAATGCTAACTATGGC. It yields the protein CSASGTDNANYG. The whole CDR3 protein is CSASGTDNANYGYTF.

A remark on this clone: The missing CDR3 end, 3 residues past where the read stops, is filled in from the germline J gene. The V and J genes are TRBV6-2 or TRBV6-3 and TRBJ2-2, with 7 bases that match TRBD1. The CDR3 has 16 amino acids. From germline, CDR1 is MNHEY and CDR2 SVGEGT. V was clipped by 6 bases and J by 3 bases; unmatched bases: 10. The part of the CDR3 DNA that was read is TGTGCCAGCAGACCCAACAGGGGTGTGGACACCGGGGAG. Protein: CASRPNRGVDTGE. The whole CDR3 sequence reads CASRPNRGVDTGELFF.

As concerns this clone: Read coverage stops 3 residues before the CDR3 terminus; the germline J gene supplies the remainder. The chain carries TRBV18 and TRBJ1-2; D perhaps matches TRBD1 (5 bases). Germline V lookup: CDR1 KGHSH, CDR2 LQKENI. The CDR3 is 12 residues long. CDR3 bases read: TGTGCCAGCTCACCCCAAGGGGAGACC. Translating it yields CASSPQGET. The CDR3 in full is CASSPQGETYTF.

Note on this clone: The read ends 3 residues shy of where the CDR3 ends; the end is completed using the germline J gene. The chain employs TRBV5-1 and TRBJ2-7; TRBD1 matches at 7 bases. The CDR3 runs to 14 residues. Trimming cost V 4 bases and J 2 bases; bases outside gene matches: 6. CDR1 and CDR2 from the germline V gene are SGHRS and YFSETQ. The CDR3 is CASSDRTGPYEQYF. CDR3 bases read: TGCGCCAGCAGCGATCGGACAGGTCCCTACGAG.

Worth noting for this clone: The CDR3 end lies 3 residues beyond the end of the read and is filled in from the germline J gene. This chain joins TRBV5-4 and TRBJ2-5; 11 nucleotides line up with TRBD2. Germline V CDR1 and CDR2: SGHNT, YYREEE (reference sequence). The CDR3 sequence is 16 residues long. With 6 bases clipped from V and 2 bases from J, the junction kept 9 bases outside the gene matches. This CDR3 reads CASTASGTSGQETQYF. The covered CDR3 bases are TGTGCCAGCACCGCCTCCGGGACTAGCGGACAAGAGACC.

Points on this clone: The read terminates 3 residues before the CDR3 end, so the remaining end is supplied by the germline J gene. V usage is TRBV7-2 and J usage is TRBJ2-2; 7 bases align to TRBD2. The CDR3 extends over 13 amino acids. Germline trimming cut 5 bases from V and 7 bases from J; bases unmatched to any gene: 4. Germline CDR1 SGHTA, CDR2 FQGNSA. The CDR3 bases that were read are TGTGCCAGCAGCCTCGGGGGGTTCGGGGAG. This translates into CASSLGGFGE. The whole CDR3 region reads CASSLGGFGELFF.